A selection of T cell receptor beta chains follows, all from one sample in a study of blood T cells in healthy people across ages. From the 5' RACE reads, TCRdb called clonotypes with MiXCR, one entry per CDR3 protein. The sample includes roughly 500,000 distinct CDR3 sequences, roughly a quarter of them seen just once. The sample taken for sequencing was blood. All receptors come from a woman in her 70s in good health. The CDR3 runs from the conserved cysteine through the conserved F or W. The D gene is left open where the match is weak. Size tells how often a clone was seen (once, few, many) or the class of an expanded clone, and some rows leave it out.

D: .
V: TRBV9
size: .
J: TRBJ1-4
length: 16
CDR3: CASSVVGNGANEKLFF
DNA: TGTGCCAGCAGCGTTGTGGGGAATGGTGCTAATGAAAAACTGTTTTTT

D: .
V: TRBV27
size: .
J: TRBJ2-7
length: 16
CDR3: CASSPVGGLLPYEQYF
DNA: TGTGCCAGCAGCCCTGTGGGGGGCCTCCTACCCTACGAGCAGTACTTC

D: TRBD2
V: TRBV7-9
size: few
J: TRBJ2-3
length: 14
CDR3: CASSPGGSSVTQYF
DNA: TGTGCCAGCAGCCCGGGGGGGTCTTCAGTTACGCAGTATTTT

D: .
V: TRBV5-1
size: .
J: TRBJ1-2
length: 14
CDR3: CASSFEGANYGYTF
DNA: TGCGCCAGCAGCTTCGAGGGGGCTAACTATGGCTACACCTTC

D: .
V: TRBV5-1
size: .
J: TRBJ1-4
length: 15
CDR3: CASSLGTSANEKLFF
DNA: TGCGCCAGCAGCTTAGGGACAAGTGCAAATGAAAAACTGTTTTTT

D: TRBD1
V: TRBV5-1
size: .
J: TRBJ1-6
length: 16
CDR3: CASSPGQGANNSPLHF
DNA: TGCGCCAGCAGCCCTGGACAGGGGGCGAATAATTCACCCCTCCACTTT

D: .
V: TRBV28
size: few
J: TRBJ2-1
length: 12
CDR3: CASLSLYNEQFF
DNA: TGTGCCAGCCTTTCTTTATACAATGAGCAGTTCTTC

D: TRBD2
V: TRBV5-1
size: .
J: TRBJ2-3
length: 16
CDR3: CASNFGLAVSTDTQYF
DNA: TGCGCCAGCAACTTCGGACTAGCGGTTAGCACAGATACGCAGTATTTT

D: .
V: TRBV29-1
size: .
J: TRBJ2-1
length: 12
CDR3: CSVGSSYNEQFF
DNA: TGCAGCGTTGGGAGCTCCTACAATGAGCAGTTCTTC

D: .
V: TRBV20-1
size: few
J: TRBJ2-5
length: 11
CDR3: CSARDPGTQYF
DNA: TGCAGTGCTAGAGATCCGGGGACCCAGTACTTC

D: .
V: TRBV20-1
size: few
J: TRBJ2-2
length: 16
CDR3: CSARDPKTGSSGELFF
DNA: TGCAGTGCTAGAGATCCCAAAACAGGGAGCTCCGGGGAGCTGTTTTTT

D: TRBD2
V: TRBV7-9
size: .
J: TRBJ2-1
length: 15
CDR3: CASTLAGGSNNEQFF
DNA: TGTGCCAGCACCCTAGCGGGGGGCTCGAACAATGAGCAGTTCTTC

D: TRBD1
V: TRBV20-1
size: .
J: TRBJ2-5
length: 15
CDR3: CSARGWTGAQETQYF
DNA: TGCAGTGCCAGAGGGTGGACAGGGGCACAAGAGACCCAGTACTTC

D: TRBD2
V: TRBV20-1
size: .
J: TRBJ2-7
length: 14
CDR3: CSAPRASGSSEQYF
DNA: TGCAGTGCCCCCAGGGCTAGCGGGAGTAGCGAGCAGTACTTC

D: .
V: TRBV4-1
size: .
J: TRBJ1-1
length: 13
CDR3: CASSQDGGIGAFF
DNA: TGCGCCAGCAGCCAAGATGGGGGGATTGGGGCTTTCTTT

D: TRBD1
V: TRBV18
size: .
J: TRBJ1-2
length: 14
CDR3: CASSPTDRAGGYTF
DNA: TGTGCCAGCTCACCGACCGACAGGGCGGGTGGCTACACCTTC

D: .
V: TRBV7-6
size: .
J: TRBJ2-1
length: 12
CDR3: CASSLPRTKQFF
DNA: TGTGCCAGCAGCCTACCACGAACTAAGCAGTTCTTC

D: TRBD1
V: TRBV2
size: once
J: TRBJ2-7
length: 14
CDR3: CASNPGTGSYEQYF
DNA: TGTGCCAGCAACCCCGGGACAGGGTCCTACGAGCAGTACTTC

D: .
V: TRBV3-1
size: .
J: TRBJ2-2
length: 15
CDR3: CASSQGGGRPEELFF
DNA: TGTGCCAGCAGCCAAGGCGGAGGTCGGCCCGAGGAGCTGTTTTTT

D: .
V: TRBV29-1
size: few
J: TRBJ1-2
length: 12
CDR3: CSAPDWHYGYTF
DNA: TGCAGCGCACCGGACTGGCACTATGGCTACACCTTC

D: .
V: TRBV20-1
size: .
J: TRBJ1-2
length: 12
CDR3: CGASPSNYGYTF
DNA: TGCGGTGCTAGCCCATCTAACTATGGCTACACCTTC

D: .
V: TRBV6-5
size: many
J: TRBJ2-7
length: 15
CDR3: CASSYHLGGSYEQYF
DNA: TGTGCCAGCAGTTACCACTTGGGTGGTTCCTACGAGCAGTACTTC

D: .
V: TRBV7-9
size: .
J: TRBJ2-1
length: 15
CDR3: CASSPMGSPYNEQFF
DNA: TGTGCCAGCAGCCCGATGGGGTCGCCCTACAATGAGCAGTTCTTC